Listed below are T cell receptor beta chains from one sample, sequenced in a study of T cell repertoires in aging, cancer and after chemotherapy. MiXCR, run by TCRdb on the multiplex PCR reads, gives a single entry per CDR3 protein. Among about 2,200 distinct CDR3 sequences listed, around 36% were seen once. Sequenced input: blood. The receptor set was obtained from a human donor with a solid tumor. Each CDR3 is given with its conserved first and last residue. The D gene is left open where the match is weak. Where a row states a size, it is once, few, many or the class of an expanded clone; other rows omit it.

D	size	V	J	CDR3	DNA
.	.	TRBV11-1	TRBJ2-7	CASRLPEGNSYEQYF	TGTGCCAGCAGATTACCCGAGGGAAACTCCTACGAGCAGTACTTC
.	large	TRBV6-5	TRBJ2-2	CASSYDSGTGELFF	TGTGCCAGCAGTTACGACTCCGGTACCGGGGAGCTGTTTTTT
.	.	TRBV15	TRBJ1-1	CATSRATGHTEAFF	TGTGCCACCAGCAGAGCAACAGGGCACACTGAAGCTTTCTTT
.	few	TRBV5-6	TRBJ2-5	CASSLSGIETQYF	TGTGCCAGCAGCTTGTCGGGGATTGAGACCCAGTACTTC
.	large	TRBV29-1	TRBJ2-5	CSVDDLEGEQETQYF	TGCAGCGTTGACGACCTCGAGGGTGAGCAAGAGACCCAGTACTTC
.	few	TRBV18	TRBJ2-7	CASSPPTALGGEQYF	TGTGCCAGCTCACCACCCACCGCACTGGGGGGCGAGCAGTACTTC
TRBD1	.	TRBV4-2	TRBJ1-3	CASSQEDRAGNTIYF	TGTGCCAGCAGCCAAGAAGACAGGGCCGGAAACACCATATATTTT
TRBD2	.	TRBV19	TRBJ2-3	CASSIGLAGSDTQYF	TGTGCCAGTAGTATTGGACTAGCGGGGTCAGATACGCAGTATTTT
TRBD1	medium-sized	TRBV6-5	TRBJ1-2	CASSYSYRDRRNGYTF	TGTGCCAGCAGTTACTCTTACCGGGACAGGAGAAATGGCTACACCTTC
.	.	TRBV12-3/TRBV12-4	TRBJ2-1	CASSLQGGDYNEQFF	TGTGCCAGCAGTCTCCAGGGGGGGGATTACAATGAGCAGTTCTTC
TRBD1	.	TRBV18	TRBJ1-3	CASSPFRDSGNTIYF	TGTGCCAGCTCTCCGTTCCGGGACAGTGGAAACACCATATATTTT
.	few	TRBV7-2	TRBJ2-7	CASSLGRGAYEQYF	TGTGCCAGCAGCTTAGGCAGGGGGGCCTACGAGCAGTACTTC
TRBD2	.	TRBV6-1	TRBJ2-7	CASSVGVAGRAYEQYF	TGTGCCAGCAGTGTAGGGGTAGCGGGGAGAGCCTACGAGCAGTACTTC
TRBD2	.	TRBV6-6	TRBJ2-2	CASSSSTSGASNTGELFF	TGTGCCAGCAGTTCCTCAACTAGCGGGGCTTCGAACACCGGGGAGCTGTTTTTT
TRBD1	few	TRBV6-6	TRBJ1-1	CASSYRGQLGTEAFF	TGTGCCAGCAGCTACCGGGGACAGTTGGGCACTGAAGCTTTCTTT
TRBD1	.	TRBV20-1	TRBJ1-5	CSAASTRDRSNQPQHF	TGCAGTGCTGCGTCCACCAGGGACAGGAGCAATCAGCCCCAGCATTTT
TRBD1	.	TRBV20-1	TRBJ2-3	CSARGPRDREGGTSRTDTQYF	TGCAGTGCTAGAGGCCCCCGGGACAGGGAAGGGGGAACATCCCGCACAGATACGCAGTATTTT
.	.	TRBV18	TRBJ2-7	CASSRSGEQYF	TGTGCCAGCTCACGATCGGGCGAGCAGTACTTC
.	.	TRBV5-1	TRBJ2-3	CASSLGAGYADTQYF	TGCGCCAGCAGCTTGGGGGCAGGGTATGCAGATACGCAGTATTTT
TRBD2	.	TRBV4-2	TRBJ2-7	CASSRTSVSEQYF	TGTGCCAGCAGCCGGACTAGCGTCAGCGAGCAGTACTTC
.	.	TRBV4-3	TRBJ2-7	CASSHSGYEQYF	TGTGCCAGCAGCCACTCGGGCTACGAGCAGTACTTC
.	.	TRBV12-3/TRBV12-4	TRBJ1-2	CASSSSGTRKTIYGYTF	TGTGCCAGCAGTTCCTCGGGGACCAGGAAAACCATCTATGGCTACACCTTC
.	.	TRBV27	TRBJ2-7	CASSLSAGNSYEQYF	TGTGCCAGCAGTTTATCGGCCGGGAATTCCTACGAGCAGTACTTC
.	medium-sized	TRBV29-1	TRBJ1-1	CSAGHAGTEAFF	TGCAGCGCCGGGCACGCGGGCACTGAAGCTTTCTTT